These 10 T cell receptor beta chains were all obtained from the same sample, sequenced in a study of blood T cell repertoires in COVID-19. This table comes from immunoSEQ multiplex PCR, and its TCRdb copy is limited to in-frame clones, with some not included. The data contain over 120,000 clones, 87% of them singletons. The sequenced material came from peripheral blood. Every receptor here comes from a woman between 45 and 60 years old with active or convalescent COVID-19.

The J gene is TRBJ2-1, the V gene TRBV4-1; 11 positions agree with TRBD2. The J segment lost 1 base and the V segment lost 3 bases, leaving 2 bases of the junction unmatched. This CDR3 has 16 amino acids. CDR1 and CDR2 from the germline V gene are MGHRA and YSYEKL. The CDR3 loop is CASSHVAGGSYNEQFF. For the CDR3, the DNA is TGCGCCAGCAGCCATGTAGCGGGAGGGTCCTACAATGAGCAGTTCTTC.

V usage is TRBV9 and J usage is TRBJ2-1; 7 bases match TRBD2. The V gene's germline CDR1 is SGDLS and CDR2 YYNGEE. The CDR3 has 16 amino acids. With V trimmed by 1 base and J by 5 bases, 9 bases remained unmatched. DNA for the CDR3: TGTGCCAGCAGCGTATCCCTAGCGGTCGTAAACAATGAGCAGTTCTTC. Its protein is CASSVSLAVVNNEQFF.

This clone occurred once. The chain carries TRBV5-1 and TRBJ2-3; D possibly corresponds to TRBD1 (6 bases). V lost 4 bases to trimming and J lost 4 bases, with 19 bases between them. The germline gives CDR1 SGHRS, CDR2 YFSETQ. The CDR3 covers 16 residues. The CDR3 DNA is TGCGCCAGCAGCCAAGGGACAAGTGCCTCGGCAGATACGCAGTATTTT. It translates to CASSQGTSASADTQYF. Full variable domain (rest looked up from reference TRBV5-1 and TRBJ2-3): KAGVTQTPRYLIKTRGQQVTLSCSPISGHRSVSWYQQTPGQGLQFLFEYFSETQRNKGNFPGRFSGRQFSNSRSEMNVSTLELGDSALYLCASSQGTSASADTQYFGPGTRLTVL.

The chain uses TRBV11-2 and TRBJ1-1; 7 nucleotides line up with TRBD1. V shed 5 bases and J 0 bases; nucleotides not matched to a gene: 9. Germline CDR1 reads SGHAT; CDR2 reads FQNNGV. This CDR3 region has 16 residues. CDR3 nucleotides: TGTGCCAGCAGCCTCGACAGGGTTATTTTGAACACTGAAGCTTTCTTT. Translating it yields CASSLDRVILNTEAFF. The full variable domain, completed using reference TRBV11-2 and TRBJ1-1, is EAGVAQSPRYKIIEKRQSVAFWCNPISGHATLYWYQQILGQGPKLLIQFQNNGVVDDSQLPKDRFSAERLKGVDSTLKIQPAKLEDSAVYLCASSLDRVILNTEAFFGQGTRLTVV.

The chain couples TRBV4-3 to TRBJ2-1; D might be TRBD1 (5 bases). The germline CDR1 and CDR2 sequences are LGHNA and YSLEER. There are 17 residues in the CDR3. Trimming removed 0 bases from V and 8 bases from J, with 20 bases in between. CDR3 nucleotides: TGCGCCAGCAGCCAAGATCCCATGGGTAGGGGAAGGGATGAGCAGTTCTTC. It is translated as CASSQDPMGRGRDEQFF.

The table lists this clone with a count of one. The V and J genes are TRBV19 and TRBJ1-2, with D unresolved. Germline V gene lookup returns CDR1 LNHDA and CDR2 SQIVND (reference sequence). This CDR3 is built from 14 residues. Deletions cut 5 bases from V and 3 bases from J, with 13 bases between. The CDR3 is CASSLGVSYYGYTF. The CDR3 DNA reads TGTGCCAGTAGTCTCGGGGTCAGCTACTATGGCTACACCTTC.

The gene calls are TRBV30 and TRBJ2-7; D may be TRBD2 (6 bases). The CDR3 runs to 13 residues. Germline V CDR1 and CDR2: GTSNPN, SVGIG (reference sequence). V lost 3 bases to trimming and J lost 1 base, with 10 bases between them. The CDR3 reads CAWSGGRSYEQYF. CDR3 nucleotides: TGTGCCTGGAGCGGGGGAAGATCCTACGAGCAGTACTTC. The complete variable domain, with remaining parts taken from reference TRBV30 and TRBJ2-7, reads SQTIHQWPATLVQPVGSPLSLECTVEGTSNPNLYWYRQAAGRGLQLLFYSVGIGQISSEVPQNLSASRPQDRQFILSSKKLLLSDSGFYLCAWSGGRSYEQYFGPGTRLTVT.

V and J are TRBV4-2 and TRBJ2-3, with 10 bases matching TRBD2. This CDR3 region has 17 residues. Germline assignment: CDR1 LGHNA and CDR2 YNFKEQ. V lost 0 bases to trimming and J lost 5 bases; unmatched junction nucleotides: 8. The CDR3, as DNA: TGTGCCAGCAGCCAAGAAACAGCGGGAGGGGGGGGAGATACGCAGTATTTT. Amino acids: CASSQETAGGGGDTQYF.

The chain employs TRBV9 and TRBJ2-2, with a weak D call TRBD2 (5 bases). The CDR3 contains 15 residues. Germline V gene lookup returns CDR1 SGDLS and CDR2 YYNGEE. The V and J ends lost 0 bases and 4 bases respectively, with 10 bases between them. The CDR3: CASSVAYGVTGELFF. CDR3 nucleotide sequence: TGTGCCAGCAGCGTAGCTTACGGGGTCACCGGGGAGCTGTTTTTT.

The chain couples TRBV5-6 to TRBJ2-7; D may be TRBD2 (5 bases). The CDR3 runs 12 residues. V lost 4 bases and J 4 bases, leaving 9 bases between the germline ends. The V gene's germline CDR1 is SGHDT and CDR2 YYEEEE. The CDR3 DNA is TGTGCCAGCAGCCAGAGGGATTACGAGCAGTACTTC. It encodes CASSQRDYEQYF.